Reported below is one T cell receptor (beta chain). Its specificity is not known. The CDR3 contains 14 residues. With V trimmed by 5 bases and J by 3 bases, 4 bases remained unmatched. Germline values: CDR1 SGHAT, CDR2 FQNNGV. Semi-nested PCR with Nested Universal Primer A followed constant-region reverse priming of full-length variable regions. MiXCR was run by TCRdb on the 5' RACE reads, yielding one entry per CDR3 protein. The sample shows about 62,000 distinct CDR3 sequences, more than 25% of them seen only once. Study results and caveats: Tumor memory CD4+ T cell TCR gene usage clustered with blood and lymph node memory CD4+ cells and lymph node naive CD4+ cells. Tumor-infiltrating Treg TCR alpha and beta sequences overlapped most with tumor naive CD4+ T cells, then blood naive.

CD25-based Treg depletion was applied to purified naive CD4+ T cells. The chain employs TRBV11-2 and TRBJ2-1; 7 nucleotides agree with TRBD1. Sequencing was done on a sample of tumor-infiltrating naive CD4+ T cells sorted from the breast tumor. Sample subset: naive CD4+ T cells, CD4+CD45RA+CD25-. The sequence was obtained from a female donor with breast cancer. CDR3 region: CASSTTGFYNEQFF. The CDR3 region has the DNA TGTGCCAGCAGCACGACAGGGTTCTACAATGAGCAGTTCTTC.